This T cell receptor beta chain was identified during a study of early T cells in non-severe SARS-CoV-2 infection. Study details: With bulk RNA from unsorted whole blood as input, sequencing yielded unpaired chains.

TCRdb reprocessed the 5' RACE reads via MiXCR and lists one record per CDR3 protein. The sample yields some 67,000 distinct CDR3 sequences, about 9% seen once. Germline V gives CDR1 LGHNA, CDR2 YNFKEQ. V lost 0 bases to trimming and J lost 0 bases; unmatched junction nucleotides: 4. This CDR3 comprises 17 residues. The table lists this clonotype with many counts. The sequence was obtained from an adult who was a healthcare worker with PCR-confirmed SARS-CoV-2 infection or an uninfected control (not recorded which). The sequences come from whole blood, collected at baseline. The chain recombines TRBV4-2 with TRBJ1-3; 8 bases match TRBD1. Here the CDR3 reads CASSQDGTGDSGNTIYF. The CDR3 nucleotides are TGTGCCAGCAGCCAAGACGGGACAGGCGACTCTGGAAACACCATATATTTT.